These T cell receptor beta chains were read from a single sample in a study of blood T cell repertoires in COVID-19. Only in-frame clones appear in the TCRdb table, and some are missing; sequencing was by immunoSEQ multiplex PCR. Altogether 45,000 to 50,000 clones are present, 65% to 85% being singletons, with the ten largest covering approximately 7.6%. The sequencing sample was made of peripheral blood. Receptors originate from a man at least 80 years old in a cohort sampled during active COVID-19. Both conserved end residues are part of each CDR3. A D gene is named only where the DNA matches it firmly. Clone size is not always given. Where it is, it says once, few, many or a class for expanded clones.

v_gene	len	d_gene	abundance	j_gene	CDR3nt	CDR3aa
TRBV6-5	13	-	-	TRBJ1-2	TGTGCCAGCGCTACGCCAACTAACTATGGCTACACCTTC	CASATPTNYGYTF
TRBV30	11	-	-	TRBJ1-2	TGTGCCTGGACAAAAGCCTATGGCTACACCTTC	CAWTKAYGYTF
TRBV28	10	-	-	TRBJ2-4	TGTGCCAGCAGCCGAAACATTCAGTACTTC	CASSRNIQYF
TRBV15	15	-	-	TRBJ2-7	TGTGCCACCAGCCCGAAACGGCACGGGTCCTACGAGCAGTACTTC	CATSPKRHGSYEQYF
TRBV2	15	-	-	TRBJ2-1	TGTGCCAGCAGTGGAACCGGGAGCTCAATTAGTGAGCAGTTCTTC	CASSGTGSSISEQFF
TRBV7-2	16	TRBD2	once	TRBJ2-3	TGTGCCAGCAGCCCCCGACTAGCGGGACGCACAGATACGCAGTATTTT	CASSPRLAGRTDTQYF
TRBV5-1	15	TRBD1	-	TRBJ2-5	TGCGCCAGCAGCATAGGGACAGGGGGCCCAGAGACCCAGTACTTC	CASSIGTGGPETQYF
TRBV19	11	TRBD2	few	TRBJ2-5	TGTGCCAGTAGTTTAGGACTAGCCGCGGACTTC	CASSLGLAADF
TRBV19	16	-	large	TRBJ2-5	TGTGCCAGTAGTAGGCGCGGCAGGGTCATTCAAGAGACCCAGTACTTC	CASSRRGRVIQETQYF
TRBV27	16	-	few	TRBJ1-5	TGTGCCAGCAGTTTATCTTACAGGGCGGGCAATCAGCCCCAGCATTTT	CASSLSYRAGNQPQHF
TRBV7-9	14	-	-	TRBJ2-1	TGTGCCAGCAGCTTAGTCTCGGCCTACAATGAGCAGTTCTTC	CASSLVSAYNEQFF
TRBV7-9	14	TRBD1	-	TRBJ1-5	TGTGCCAGCAGCAGGACAGGACTAAATCAGCCCCAGCATTTT	CASSRTGLNQPQHF
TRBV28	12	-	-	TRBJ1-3	TGTGCCAGCAGTTTTAATGGAAACACCATATATTTT	CASSFNGNTIYF
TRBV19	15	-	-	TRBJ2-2	TGTGCCAGCCGCTGGGGGCAGGGGCGCACCGGGGAGCTGTTTTTT	CASRWGQGRTGELFF
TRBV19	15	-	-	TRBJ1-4	TGTGCCAGTAGTATAAGTGCGGTCCCAAATGAAAAACTGTTTTTT	CASSISAVPNEKLFF
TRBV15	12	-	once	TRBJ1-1	TGTGCCACCAGTCCCGGGGGGCCTGAAGCTTTCTTT	CATSPGGPEAFF
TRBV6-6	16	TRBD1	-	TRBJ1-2	TGTGCCAGCAGCCGCAAACAGGGGGGAATAAACTATGGCTACACCTTC	CASSRKQGGINYGYTF
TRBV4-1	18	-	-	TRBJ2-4	TGCGCCAGCAGCCACCCTTTTACGGGGGACTCGACCAAAAACATTCAGTACTTC	CASSHPFTGDSTKNIQYF
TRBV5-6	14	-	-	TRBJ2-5	TGTGCCAGCAGCGGTACACGGGATCAAGAGACCCAGTACTTC	CASSGTRDQETQYF
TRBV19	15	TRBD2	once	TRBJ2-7	TGTGCCAGTAGCCCGGGGGCGGGCGGGAGGTCCGAGCAGTACTTC	CASSPGAGGRSEQYF
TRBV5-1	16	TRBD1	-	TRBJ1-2	TGCGCCAGCAGCTCTGGACAGGGGGCTAGGGACTATGGCTACACCTTC	CASSSGQGARDYGYTF
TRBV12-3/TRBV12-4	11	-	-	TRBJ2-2	TGTGCCAGCAACGGGTTCGGGGAGCTGTTTTTT	CASNGFGELFF
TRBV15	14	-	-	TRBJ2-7	TGTGCCACCAGCAGAGATAAGTGGGCCCACGAGCAGTACTTC	CATSRDKWAHEQYF
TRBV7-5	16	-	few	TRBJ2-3	TGTGCCAGAAGCTTATTGGGGCGGGATAAAACAGATACGCAGTATTTT	CARSLLGRDKTDTQYF
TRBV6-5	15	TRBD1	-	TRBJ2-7	TGTGCCAGCAGTTACTCCGGGACAGGGGGTTACGAGCAGTACTTC	CASSYSGTGGYEQYF
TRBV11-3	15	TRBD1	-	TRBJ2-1	TGTGCCAGCAGCCGGGGACAGGGAAGTAACAATGAGCAGTTCTTC	CASSRGQGSNNEQFF
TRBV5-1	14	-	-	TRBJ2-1	TGCGCCAGCAGCTTGTTTCAGGCTAACAATGAGCAGTTCTTC	CASSLFQANNEQFF
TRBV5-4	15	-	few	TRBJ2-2	TGTGCCTTCGTCGGAGGGGGCACGAACACCGGGGAGCTGTTTTTT	CAFVGGGTNTGELFF
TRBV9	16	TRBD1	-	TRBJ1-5	TGTGCCAGCAGCGTAGGTGACAGGGGCGGCAATCAGCCCCAGCATTTT	CASSVGDRGGNQPQHF
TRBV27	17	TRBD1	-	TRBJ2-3	TGTGCCAGCAGATCGGGGACAGGGCCTACCCGCACAGATACGCAGTATTTT	CASRSGTGPTRTDTQYF
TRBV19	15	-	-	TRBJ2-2	TGTGCCAGTAGTTTAGGGGCCTCGAACACCGGGGAGCTGTTTTTT	CASSLGASNTGELFF
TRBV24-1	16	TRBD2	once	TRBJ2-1	TGTGCCACCAGTGACCCTGGGACTAGCGGGGATAATGAGCAGTTCTTC	CATSDPGTSGDNEQFF
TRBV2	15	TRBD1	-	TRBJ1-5	TGTGCCAGCGGTCGAGGGGACAGGGCCAATCAGCCCCAGCATTTT	CASGRGDRANQPQHF
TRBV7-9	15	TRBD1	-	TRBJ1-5	TGTGCCAGCAGCTCCGGGACAGGACACAATCAGCCCCAGCATTTT	CASSSGTGHNQPQHF
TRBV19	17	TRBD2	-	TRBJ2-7	TGTGCCAGTAGTATGAAACTAGCGGGGGGGAGCTCCTACGAGCAGTACTTC	CASSMKLAGGSSYEQYF
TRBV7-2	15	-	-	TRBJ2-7	TGTGCCAGCAGCTCACAGGTCCAGGCCACCTACGAGCAGTACTTC	CASSSQVQATYEQYF
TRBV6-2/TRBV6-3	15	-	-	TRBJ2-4	TGTGCCAGCACCCCATCAGTGGCTCGGGGAAACATTCAGTACTTC	CASTPSVARGNIQYF
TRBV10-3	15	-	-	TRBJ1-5	TGTGCCATCAGTTACGGGGGAGGAATAGGTCAGCCCCAGCATTTT	CAISYGGGIGQPQHF
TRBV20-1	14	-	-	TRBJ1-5	TGCAGTGCTAGTCCAGGGGAAGTTTATCAGCCCCAGCATTTT	CSASPGEVYQPQHF
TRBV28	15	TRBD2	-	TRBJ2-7	TGTGCCAGCAGTGGAGCGGGAGGGGGATCCTACGAGCAGTACTTC	CASSGAGGGSYEQYF
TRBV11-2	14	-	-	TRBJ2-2	TGTGCCAGCAGCCTCGGACTTAACACCGGGGAGCTGTTTTTT	CASSLGLNTGELFF
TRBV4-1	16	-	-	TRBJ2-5	TGCGCCAGCAGCCAAGGTTTTGGGGGCAGTAGGGAGACCCAGTACTTC	CASSQGFGGSRETQYF
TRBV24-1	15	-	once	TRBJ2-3	TGTGCCACCAGTCCTAAAGAGATACTCACAGATACGCAGTATTTT	CATSPKEILTDTQYF
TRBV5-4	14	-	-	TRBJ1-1	TGTGCCAGCAGGGCCCGGGGGGCGAGCACTGAAGCTTTCTTT	CASRARGASTEAFF
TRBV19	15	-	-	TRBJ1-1	TGTGCCAGTAGTATTACCGGGACAAAGAACACTGAAGCTTTCTTT	CASSITGTKNTEAFF
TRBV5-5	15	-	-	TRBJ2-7	TGTGCCAGCAGCCAGAGGGGGGGGATCTCCTACGAGCAGTACTTC	CASSQRGGISYEQYF
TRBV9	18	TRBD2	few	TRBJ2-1	TGTGCCAGCAGCGTAGGGGGAGGGACCCTAAATTCCTACAATGAGCAGTTCTTC	CASSVGGGTLNSYNEQFF